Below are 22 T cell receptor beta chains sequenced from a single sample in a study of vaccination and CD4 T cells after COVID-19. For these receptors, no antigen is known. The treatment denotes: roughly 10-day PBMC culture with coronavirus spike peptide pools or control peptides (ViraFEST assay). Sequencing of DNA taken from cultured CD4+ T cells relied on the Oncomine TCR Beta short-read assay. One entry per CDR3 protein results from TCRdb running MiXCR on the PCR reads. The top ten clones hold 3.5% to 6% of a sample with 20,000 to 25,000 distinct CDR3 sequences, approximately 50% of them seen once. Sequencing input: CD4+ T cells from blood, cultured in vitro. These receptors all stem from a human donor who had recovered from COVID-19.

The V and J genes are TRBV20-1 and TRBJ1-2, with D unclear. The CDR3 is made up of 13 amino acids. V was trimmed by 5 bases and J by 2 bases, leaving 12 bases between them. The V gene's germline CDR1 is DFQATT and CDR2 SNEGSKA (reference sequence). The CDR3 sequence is CSAVQWGNYGYTF. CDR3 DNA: TGCAGTGCTGTCCAATGGGGAAACTATGGCTACACCTTC.

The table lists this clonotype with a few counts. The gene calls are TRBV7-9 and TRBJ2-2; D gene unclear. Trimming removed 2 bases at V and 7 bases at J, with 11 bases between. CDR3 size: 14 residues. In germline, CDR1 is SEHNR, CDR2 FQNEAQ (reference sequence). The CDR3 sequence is CASSLRSDHGELFF. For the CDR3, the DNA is TGTGCCAGCAGCTTAAGAAGCGACCACGGGGAGCTGTTTTTT.

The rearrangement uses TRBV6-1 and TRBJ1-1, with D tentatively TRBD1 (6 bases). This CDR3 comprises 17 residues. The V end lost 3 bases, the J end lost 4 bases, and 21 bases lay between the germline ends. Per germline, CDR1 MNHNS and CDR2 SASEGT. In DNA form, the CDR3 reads TGTGCCAGCAGTGAGGCGGTGGGGGGCGCGTATATCACTGAAGCTTTCTTT. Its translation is CASSEAVGGAYITEAFF.

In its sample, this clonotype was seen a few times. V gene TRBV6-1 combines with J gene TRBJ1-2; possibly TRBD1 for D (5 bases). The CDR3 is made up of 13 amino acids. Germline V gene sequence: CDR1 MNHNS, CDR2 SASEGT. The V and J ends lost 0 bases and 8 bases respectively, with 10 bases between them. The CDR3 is CASSEAMGRGYTF. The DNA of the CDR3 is TGTGCCAGCAGTGAAGCGATGGGGCGAGGCTACACCTTC.

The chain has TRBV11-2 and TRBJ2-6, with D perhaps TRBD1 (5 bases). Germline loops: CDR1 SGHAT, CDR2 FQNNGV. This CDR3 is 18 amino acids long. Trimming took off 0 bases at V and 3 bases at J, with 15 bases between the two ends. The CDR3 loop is CASSLELGQPDGANVLTF. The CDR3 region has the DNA TGTGCCAGCAGCTTAGAGTTGGGGCAGCCGGATGGGGCCAACGTCCTGACTTTC.

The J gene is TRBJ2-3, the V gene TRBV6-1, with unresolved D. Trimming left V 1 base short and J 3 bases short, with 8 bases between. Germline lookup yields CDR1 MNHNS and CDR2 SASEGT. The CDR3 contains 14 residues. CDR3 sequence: CASSEGLDTDTQYF. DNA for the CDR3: TGTGCCAGCAGTGAAGGATTGGATACAGATACGCAGTATTTT.

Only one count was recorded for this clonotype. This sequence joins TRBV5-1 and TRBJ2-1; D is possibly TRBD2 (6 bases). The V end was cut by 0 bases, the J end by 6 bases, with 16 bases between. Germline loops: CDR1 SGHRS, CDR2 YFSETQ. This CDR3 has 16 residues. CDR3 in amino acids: CASSLVPRETTNEQFF. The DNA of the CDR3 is TGCGCCAGCAGCTTGGTCCCCCGGGAGACCACCAATGAGCAGTTCTTC.

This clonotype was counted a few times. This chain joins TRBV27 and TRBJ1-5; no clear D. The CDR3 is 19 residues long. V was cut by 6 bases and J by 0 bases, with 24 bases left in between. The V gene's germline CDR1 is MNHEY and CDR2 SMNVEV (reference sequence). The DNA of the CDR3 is TGTGCCAGCAGACCAGCCGACGGGTCCTATCCGTATAGCAATCAGCCCCAGCATTTT. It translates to CASRPADGSYPYSNQPQHF.

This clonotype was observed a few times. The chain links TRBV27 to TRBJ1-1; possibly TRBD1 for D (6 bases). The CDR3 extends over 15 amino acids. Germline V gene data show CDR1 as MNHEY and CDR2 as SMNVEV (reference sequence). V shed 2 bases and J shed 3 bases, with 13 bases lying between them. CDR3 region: CASSLRGSGDTEAFF. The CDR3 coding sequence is TGTGCCAGCAGTTTAAGAGGTTCAGGGGACACTGAAGCTTTCTTT.

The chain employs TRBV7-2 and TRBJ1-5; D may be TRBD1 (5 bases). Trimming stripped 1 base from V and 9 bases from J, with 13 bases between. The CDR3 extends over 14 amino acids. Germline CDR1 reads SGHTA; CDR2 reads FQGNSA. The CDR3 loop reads CASSLGAHQGPQHF. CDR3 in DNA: TGTGCCAGCAGCTTAGGGGCCCACCAGGGGCCCCAGCATTTT.

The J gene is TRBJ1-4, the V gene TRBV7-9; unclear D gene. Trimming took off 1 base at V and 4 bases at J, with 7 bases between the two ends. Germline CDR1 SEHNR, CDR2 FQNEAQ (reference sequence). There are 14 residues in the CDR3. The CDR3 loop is CASSLDVINEKLFF. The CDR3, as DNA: TGTGCCAGCAGCTTAGACGTAATTAATGAAAAACTGTTTTTT.

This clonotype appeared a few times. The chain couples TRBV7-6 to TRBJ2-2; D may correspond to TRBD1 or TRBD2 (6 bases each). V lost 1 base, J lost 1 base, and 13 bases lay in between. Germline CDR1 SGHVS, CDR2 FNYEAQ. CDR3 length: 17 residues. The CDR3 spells CASSLEQGLRNTGELFF. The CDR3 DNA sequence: TGTGCCAGCAGCTTAGAACAGGGACTCAGGAACACCGGGGAGCTGTTTTTT. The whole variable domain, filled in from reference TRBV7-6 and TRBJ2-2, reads GAGVSQSPRYKVTKRGQDVALRCDPISGHVSLYWYRQALGQGPEFLTYFNYEAQQDKSGLPNDRFSAERPEGSISTLTIQRTEQRDSAMYRCASSLEQGLRNTGELFFGEGSRLTVL.

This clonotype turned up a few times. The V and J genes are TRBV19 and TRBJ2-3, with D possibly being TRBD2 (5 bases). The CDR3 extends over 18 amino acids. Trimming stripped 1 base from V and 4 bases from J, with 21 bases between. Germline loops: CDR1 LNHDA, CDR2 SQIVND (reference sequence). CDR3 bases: TGTGCCAGTAGTATAGGGTCACTAGGGTATGATCGGGCAGATACGCAGTATTTT. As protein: CASSIGSLGYDRADTQYF.

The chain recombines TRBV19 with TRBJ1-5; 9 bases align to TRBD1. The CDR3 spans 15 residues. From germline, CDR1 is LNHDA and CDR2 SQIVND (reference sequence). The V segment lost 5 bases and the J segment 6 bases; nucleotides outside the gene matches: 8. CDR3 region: CASSVGTGQGQPQHF. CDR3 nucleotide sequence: TGTGCCAGTAGTGTAGGGACAGGGCAAGGTCAGCCCCAGCATTTT.

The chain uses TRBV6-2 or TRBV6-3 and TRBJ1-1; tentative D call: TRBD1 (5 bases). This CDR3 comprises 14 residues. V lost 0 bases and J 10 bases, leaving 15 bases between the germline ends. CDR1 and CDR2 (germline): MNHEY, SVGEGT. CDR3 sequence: CASSYSSGGTGAFF. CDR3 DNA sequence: TGTGCCAGCAGTTACTCGAGTGGCGGGACCGGAGCTTTCTTT.

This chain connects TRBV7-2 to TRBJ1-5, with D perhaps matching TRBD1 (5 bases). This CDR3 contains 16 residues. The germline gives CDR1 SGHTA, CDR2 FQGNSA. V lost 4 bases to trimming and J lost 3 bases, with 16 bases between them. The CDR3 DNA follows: TGTGCCAGCAGCTCAACGGGACCGATCATCAATCAGCCCCAGCATTTT. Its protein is CASSSTGPIINQPQHF.

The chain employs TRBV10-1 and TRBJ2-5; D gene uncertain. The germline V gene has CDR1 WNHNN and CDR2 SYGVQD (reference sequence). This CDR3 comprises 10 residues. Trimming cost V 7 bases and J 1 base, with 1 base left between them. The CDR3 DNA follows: TGCGCCAGCATCCAAGAGACCCAGTACTTC. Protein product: CASIQETQYF.

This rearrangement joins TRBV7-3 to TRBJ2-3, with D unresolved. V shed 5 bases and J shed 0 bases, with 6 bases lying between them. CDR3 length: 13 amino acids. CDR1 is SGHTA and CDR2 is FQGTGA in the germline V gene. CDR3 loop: CASSPQSTDTQYF. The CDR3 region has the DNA TGTGCCAGCAGCCCCCAAAGCACAGATACGCAGTATTTT.

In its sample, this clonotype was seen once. The CDR3, as DNA: TGTGCCAGTAGCCGCGTTGGAACAGCAACTAATGAAAAACTGTTTTTT. This sequence encodes CASSRVGTATNEKLFF. The chain has TRBV28 and TRBJ1-4; unclear D gene. V was cut by 9 bases and J by 0 bases, with 17 bases left in between. Germline V gene sequence: CDR1 MDHEN, CDR2 SYDVKM. The CDR3 has 16 amino acids.

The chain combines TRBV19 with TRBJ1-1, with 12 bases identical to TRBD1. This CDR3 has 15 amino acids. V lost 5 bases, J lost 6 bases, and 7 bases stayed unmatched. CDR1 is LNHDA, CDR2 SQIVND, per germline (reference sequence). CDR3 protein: CASSERDRGLAEAFF. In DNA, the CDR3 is TGTGCCAGTAGTGAGAGGGACAGGGGGCTGGCTGAAGCTTTCTTT.

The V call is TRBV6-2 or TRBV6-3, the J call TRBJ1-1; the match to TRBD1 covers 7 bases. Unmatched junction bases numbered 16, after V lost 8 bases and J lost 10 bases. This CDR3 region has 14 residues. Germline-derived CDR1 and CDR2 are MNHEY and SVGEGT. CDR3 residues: CASSTLQGFFLAFF. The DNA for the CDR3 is TGTGCCAGCTCAACCCTACAGGGGTTCTTCCTAGCTTTCTTT.

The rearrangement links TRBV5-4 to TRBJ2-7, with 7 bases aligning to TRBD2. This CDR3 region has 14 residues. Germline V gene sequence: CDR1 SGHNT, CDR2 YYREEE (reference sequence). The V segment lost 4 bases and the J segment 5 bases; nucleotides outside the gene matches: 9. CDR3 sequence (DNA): TGTGCCAGCAGCCCCCTCTCGGGAGGCGACGAGCAGTACTTC. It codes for CASSPLSGGDEQYF.